This entry lists 18 T cell receptor beta chains sequenced from one sample in a study of blood T cell repertoires in COVID-19. Sequencing was performed with immunoSEQ multiplex PCR; in TCRdb, only in-frame clones are kept and a portion is missing. Of hundreds of thousands of clones in the sample, 80% to 90% were seen once. The sequenced sample consisted of PBMCs or T cells enriched from blood (not recorded which). The receptors stem from a man in his late teens or twenties who had recovered from COVID-19.

A few counts support this clone. The genes are TRBV7-2 and TRBJ2-3; the D gene is possibly TRBD1 (6 bases). V was cut by 0 bases and J by 3 bases, with 13 bases left in between. CDR3 length: 16 amino acids. CDR1 is SGHTA and CDR2 is FQGNSA in the germline V gene. Written as DNA, the CDR3 is TGTGCCAGCAGCTTAGCGGGGGCCCTTACTACAGATACGCAGTATTTT. Protein product: CASSLAGALTTDTQYF. The entire variable domain, with the rest obtained from reference TRBV7-2 and TRBJ2-3, is as follows: GAGVSQSPSNKVTEKGKDVELRCDPISGHTALYWYRQSLGQGLEFLIYFQGNSAPDKSGLPSDRFSAERTGGSVSTLTIQRTQQEDSAVYLCASSLAGALTTDTQYFGPGTRLTVL.

CDR3 nucleotide sequence: TGTGCCAGCAGTCCGGGGGGGCCTATCTACGAGCAGTACTTC. Amino acids: CASSPGGPIYEQYF. The chain uses TRBV6-2 or TRBV6-3 and TRBJ2-7; 8 nucleotides line up with TRBD2. CDR1 MNHEY and CDR2 SVGEGT come from the germline V gene. The ends lost 5 bases at V and 3 bases at J; junction bases unmatched: 6. This CDR3 is built from 14 residues.

This clone was found once. This chain connects TRBV6-5 to TRBJ2-1; 13 bases are a match to TRBD2. Trimming removed 7 bases from V and 8 bases from J; junction bases left unmatched: 8. Germline loops: CDR1 MNHEY, CDR2 SVGAGI. The CDR3 covers 15 residues. The DNA of the CDR3 is TGTGCCAGCAACTTAAGACTAGCGGGGGGCCATGAGCAGTTCTTC. Its translation: CASNLRLAGGHEQFF.

This clone was detected a few times. The chain carries TRBV25-1 and TRBJ2-5; D is perhaps TRBD2 (5 bases). V was cut by 4 bases and J by 3 bases, with 15 bases left in between. Germline lookup yields CDR1 MGHDK and CDR2 SYGVNS. The CDR3 is made up of 15 amino acids. CDR3 in amino acids: CASSANGAGEETQYF. CDR3 nucleotides: TGTGCCAGCAGTGCCAATGGTGCCGGGGAAGAGACCCAGTACTTC.

CDR3 amino acids: CASSLGRLAAHTDTQYF. CDR3 in DNA: TGTGCCAGCAGCTTAGGTCGGCTAGCAGCCCACACAGATACGCAGTATTTT. The chain joins TRBV7-2 to TRBJ2-3; D perhaps matches TRBD2 (5 bases). V was pared by 1 base and J by 2 bases, with 16 bases between. The germline V gene encodes CDR1 SGHTA and CDR2 FQGNSA. The length of the CDR3 is 17 residues.

The chain recombines TRBV11-2 with TRBJ1-2; the D gene is possibly TRBD1 (5 bases). The germline V and J ends were trimmed by 8 bases and 2 bases, with 12 bases remaining between them. The CDR3 runs 13 residues. Germline-derived CDR1 and CDR2 are SGHAT and FQNNGV. DNA of the CDR3: TGTGCCAGCTCCGCGGGGACCAACTATGGCTACACCTTC. It translates to CASSAGTNYGYTF. Variable domain in full (rest from reference TRBV11-2 and TRBJ1-2): EAGVAQSPRYKIIEKRQSVAFWCNPISGHATLYWYQQILGQGPKLLIQFQNNGVVDDSQLPKDRFSAERLKGVDSTLKIQPAKLEDSAVYLCASSAGTNYGYTFGSGTRLTVV.

The V gene is TRBV11-3, the J gene TRBJ1-1, with unresolved D. The germline gives CDR1 SGHNT, CDR2 YENEEA. V was shortened by 5 bases and J by 4 bases, with 8 bases between the two germline ends. The CDR3 runs 12 residues. CDR3 in amino acids: CASSHRGTEAFF. Written as DNA, the CDR3 is TGTGCCAGCAGCCATCGGGGCACTGAAGCTTTCTTT.

This clone has only a few counts. The chain joins TRBV2 to TRBJ1-2; 8 bases fit TRBD1. This CDR3 is 16 amino acids long. V shed 8 bases, J shed 4 bases, and the junction held 15 bases outside the gene matches. Germline V lookup: CDR1 SNHLY, CDR2 FYNNEI. The CDR3 DNA reads TGTGCCAGCGGACAGGGAGAAGTATCGTGGATCTATGGCTACACCTTC. Encoded protein: CASGQGEVSWIYGYTF.

The rearrangement uses TRBV30 and TRBJ1-1; TRBD1 agrees at 9 bases. The CDR3 is made up of 13 amino acids. CDR1 is GTSNPN and CDR2 is SVGIG in the germline V gene (reference sequence). V lost 3 bases to trimming and J lost 4 bases; unmatched junction nucleotides: 3. CDR3 sequence: CAWRQGAATEAFF. Here the CDR3 DNA reads TGTGCCTGGAGACAGGGGGCGGCCACTGAAGCTTTCTTT.

This clone appeared a single time. The chain joins TRBV3-1 (or the pseudogene TRBV3-2) to TRBJ2-1, with 7 bases identical to TRBD2. Germline trimming cut 6 bases from V and 6 bases from J; bases unmatched to any gene: 11. The CDR3 covers 15 residues. Germline V lookup: CDR1 LGHDT, CDR2 YNNKEL (reference sequence). The CDR3 sequence is CASSNTGLVTNEQFF. CDR3 coding DNA: TGTGCCAGCAGTAACACTGGACTAGTTACCAATGAGCAGTTCTTC.

The V call is TRBV2, the J call TRBJ2-5; TRBD2 might be the D (7 bases). CDR1 and CDR2 from the germline V gene are SNHLY and FYNNEI. This CDR3 comprises 14 residues. V shed 7 bases and J shed 5 bases, with 17 bases lying between them. The CDR3 reads CASIGRERGETQYF. CDR3 in DNA: TGTGCCAGCATCGGGCGGGAGAGGGGGGAGACCCAGTACTTC.

This rearrangement joins TRBV18 to TRBJ1-1; D call uncertain. Germline V gene lookup returns CDR1 KGHSH and CDR2 LQKENI. CDR3 length: 12 amino acids. Between the trimmed V and J ends, which lost 0 bases and 9 bases, there was a span of 8 bases. CDR3 protein: CASSPPEAKAFF. CDR3 nucleotide sequence: TGTGCCAGCTCACCACCTGAAGCCAAAGCTTTCTTT.

The chain has TRBV7-2 and TRBJ2-1; 11 positions agree with TRBD2. The J segment lost 9 bases and the V segment lost 1 base, leaving 11 bases of the junction unmatched. Germline V lookup: CDR1 SGHTA, CDR2 FQGNSA. This CDR3 region has 17 residues. CDR3 sequence reads: CASSLVLGLAGGSEQFF. CDR3 DNA sequence: TGTGCCAGCAGCTTAGTACTAGGGCTAGCGGGGGGTTCTGAGCAGTTCTTC. The whole variable domain, remainder taken from reference TRBV7-2 and TRBJ2-1, is GAGVSQSPSNKVTEKGKDVELRCDPISGHTALYWYRQSLGQGLEFLIYFQGNSAPDKSGLPSDRFSAERTGGSVSTLTIQRTQQEDSAVYLCASSLVLGLAGGSEQFFGPGTRLTVL.

The chain recombines TRBV4-1 with TRBJ1-2, with D hard to call. This CDR3 comprises 13 residues. Germline V CDR1 and CDR2: MGHRA, YSYEKL. V was cut by 4 bases and J by 0 bases, with 6 bases left in between. The CDR3 DNA reads as TGCGCCAGCAGCCCCGACTCTAACTATGGCTACACCTTC. As protein: CASSPDSNYGYTF.

The gene calls are TRBV28 and TRBJ1-5; 8 positions match TRBD1. With 3 bases clipped from V and 4 bases from J, the junction kept 2 bases outside the gene matches. CDR1 MDHEN and CDR2 SYDVKM come from the germline V gene. The CDR3 runs 14 residues. The CDR3 DNA reads as TGTGCCAGCAGTTTGACAGGGGCGAATCAGCCCCAGCATTTT. Protein sequence: CASSLTGANQPQHF. The full variable domain, with the rest looked up from reference TRBV28 and TRBJ1-5, is DVKVTQSSRYLVKRTGEKVFLECVQDMDHENMFWYRQDPGLGLRLIYFSYDVKMKEKGDIPEGYSVSREKKERFSLILESASTNQTSMYLCASSLTGANQPQHFGDGTRLSIL.

The chain recombines TRBV5-1 with TRBJ1-5; no firm D call. Germline V gene lookup returns CDR1 SGHRS and CDR2 YFSETQ. This CDR3 region has 14 residues. Trimming took 0 bases from V and 4 from J, leaving 8 bases between them. In nucleotides, the CDR3 is TGCGCCAGCAGCTTGGGCGAACCGAATCAGCCCCAGCATTTT. Amino acids: CASSLGEPNQPQHF.

The count of this clone is one. The genes are TRBV28 and TRBJ2-1; 7 positions agree with TRBD2. This CDR3 is 12 amino acids long. Germline CDR1 reads MDHEN; CDR2 reads SYDVKM. V was clipped by 2 bases and J by 12 bases; unmatched bases: 4. Written as DNA, the CDR3 is TGTGCCAGCAGTTTAACTAGCGCCTGGCAGTTCTTC. Its translation: CASSLTSAWQFF.

The rearrangement links TRBV9 to TRBJ2-7; 14 nucleotides line up with TRBD2. Trimming took 4 bases from V and 2 from J; bases not matched to a gene: 5. This CDR3 is 16 amino acids long. CDR1 is SGDLS and CDR2 is YYNGEE in the germline V gene. The CDR3 region is CASSPGLAGGPYEQYF. In DNA form, the CDR3 reads TGTGCCAGCAGCCCTGGACTAGCGGGGGGACCCTACGAGCAGTACTTC.